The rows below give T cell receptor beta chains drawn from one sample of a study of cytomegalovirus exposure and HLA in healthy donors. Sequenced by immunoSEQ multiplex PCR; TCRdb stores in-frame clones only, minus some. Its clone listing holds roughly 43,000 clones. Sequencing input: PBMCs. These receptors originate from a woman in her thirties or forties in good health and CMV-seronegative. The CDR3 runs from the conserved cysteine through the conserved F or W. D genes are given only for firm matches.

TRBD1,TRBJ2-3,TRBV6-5,TGTGCCAGCAGCGACAGGGGGCGGAACACAGATACGCAGTATTTT,CASSDRGRNTDTQYF
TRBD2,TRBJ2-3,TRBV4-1,TGCGCCAGCAGCCAAGGGCGGGGAGGGCCTGCAGATACGCAGTATTTT,CASSQGRGGPADTQYF
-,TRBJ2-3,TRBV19,TGTGCCAGTAGCCCCGGGGGAGATACGCAGTATTTT,CASSPGGDTQYF
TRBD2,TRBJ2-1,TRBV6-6,TGTGCCATCGGACTAGACTACAATGAGCAGTTCTTC,CAIGLDYNEQFF
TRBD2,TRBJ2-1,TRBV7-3,TGTGCCAGCAGCTTGGCTAGCGGGGCAGCCTACAATGAGCAGTTCTTC,CASSLASGAAYNEQFF
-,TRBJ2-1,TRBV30,TGTGCCTGGAGTGATGGGAACAGGGCAAGGGACAATGAGCAGTTCTTC,CAWSDGNRARDNEQFF
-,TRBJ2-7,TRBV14,TGTGCCAGCAGCCAAGATAGTAGAAACAGGCCCTACGAGCAGTACTTC,CASSQDSRNRPYEQYF
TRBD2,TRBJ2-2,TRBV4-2,TGTGCCAGCAGCCAAGAGCAAGCGGGAGGGCCGAGCACCGGGGAGCTGTTTTTT,CASSQEQAGGPSTGELFF
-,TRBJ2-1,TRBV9,TGTGCCAGCAGCGTAGTGCGGGTGAGCTCCTACAATGAGCAGTTCTTC,CASSVVRVSSYNEQFF
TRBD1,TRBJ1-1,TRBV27,TGTGCCAGCAGTCCCCGGGACAGGCCTGAAGCTTTCTTT,CASSPRDRPEAFF
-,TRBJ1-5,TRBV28,TGTGCCAGCACCAGACAGTCTAGCAATCAGCCCCAGCATTTT,CASTRQSSNQPQHF
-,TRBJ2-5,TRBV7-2,TGTGCCAGCAGCTTAGGAGTATTCCAAGAGACCCAGTACTTC,CASSLGVFQETQYF
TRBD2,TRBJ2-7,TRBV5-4,TGTGCCAGCAGCTCCCGAGCGGGAGCTTCCTACGAGCAGTACTTC,CASSSRAGASYEQYF
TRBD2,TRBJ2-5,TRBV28,TGTGCCAGCAGTTTCGGGCTAGCGGGGAGGCAAGAGACCCAGTACTTC,CASSFGLAGRQETQYF
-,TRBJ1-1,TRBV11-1,TGTGCCAGCAGCTCGTCAACAGGGAAAGGGCTAGCTTTCTTT,CASSSSTGKGLAFF
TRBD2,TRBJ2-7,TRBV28,TGTGCCAGCAGTTCCCCTTTAATAGCGGGAGGTTGGGGCTCCTACGAGCAGTACTTC,CASSSPLIAGGWGSYEQYF
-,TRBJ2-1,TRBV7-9,TGTGCCAGCAGCTTAGTGTTGGAGGGAACTGAGCAGTTCTTC,CASSLVLEGTEQFF
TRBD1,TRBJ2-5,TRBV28,TGTGCCAGCCTTGCCCCAGGGGGCTTGAAGACCCAGTACTTC,CASLAPGGLKTQYF
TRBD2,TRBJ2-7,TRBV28,TGTGCCAGCAGTTTAGAGACTCTCGGACTAGGAGCGCGCGAGCAGTACTTC,CASSLETLGLGAREQYF
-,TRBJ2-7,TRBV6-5,TGTGCCAGCAGTTGGGACACCTACTCCTACGAGCAGTACTTC,CASSWDTYSYEQYF
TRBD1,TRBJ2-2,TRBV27,TGTGCCAGCAGTTTGATTCCCGGGACAGGGAACACCGGGGAGCTGTTTTTT,CASSLIPGTGNTGELFF
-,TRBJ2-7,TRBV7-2,TGTGCCAGCAGCCCCGGGGTGGGGGAGCAGTACTTC,CASSPGVGEQYF
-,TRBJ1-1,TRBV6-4,TGTGCCAGCAGGCCCGACAGATTGAACACTGAAGCTTTCTTT,CASRPDRLNTEAFF
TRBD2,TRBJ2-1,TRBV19,TGTGCCAGTAGTATAATTCTAGCGGGAGGGCCGATGAATGAGCAGTTCTTC,CASSIILAGGPMNEQFF
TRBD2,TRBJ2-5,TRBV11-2,TGTGCCAGCAGCTTAGCTAGCGGGAGACAGACCCAGTACTTC,CASSLASGRQTQYF
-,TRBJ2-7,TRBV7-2,TGTGCCAGCAGCTCTCCCCGGGAACCCTACGAGCAGTACTTC,CASSSPREPYEQYF
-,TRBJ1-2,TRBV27,TGTGCCAGCAGTTTTCTCCCCTTGGGCCGAGATTCCAACTATGGCTACACCTTC,CASSFLPLGRDSNYGYTF